This passage covers 32 T cell receptor beta chains from one sample sequenced in a study of T cell responses to AZD1222 COVID-19 vaccine. The repertoire was sequenced with immunoSEQ multiplex PCR; TCRdb's copy has only in-frame clones and lacks some. The sample consists of some 120,000 clones, around 90% of them appearing once. This specimen consisted of peripheral blood, obtained on day 0 of AZD1222 vaccination. The receptors originated from an adult in good health.

This rearrangement joins TRBV6-5 to TRBJ1-2, with no clear D. The CDR3 is made up of 13 amino acids. V was shortened by 2 bases and J by 1 base, with 5 bases between the two germline ends. Germline V CDR1 and CDR2: MNHEY, SVGAGI. The CDR3 nucleotides read TGTGCCAGCAGTTACGGTTTTAACTATGGCTACACCTTC. It is translated as CASSYGFNYGYTF.

The chain links TRBV7-3 to TRBJ1-1; 11 bases match TRBD1. V shed 4 bases and J 3 bases; nucleotides not matched to a gene: 1. CDR1 SGHTA and CDR2 FQGTGA come from the germline V gene. The CDR3 loop spans 14 amino acids. CDR3 DNA: TGTGCCAGCAGCTCGGGACAGGGGGACACTGAAGCTTTCTTT. This codes for CASSSGQGDTEAFF.

V and J are TRBV19 and TRBJ1-2; D gene unclear. Trimming took off 0 bases at V and 8 bases at J, with 10 bases between the two ends. This CDR3 is built from 13 residues. Looked up from germline, CDR1 is LNHDA and CDR2 is SQIVND (reference sequence). The CDR3 DNA follows: TGTGCCAGTAGTATAGATGAGAAAGGGGGCTACACCTTC. Protein product: CASSIDEKGGYTF.

V gene TRBV7-9 combines with J gene TRBJ2-5; D is possibly TRBD1 (5 bases). The germline V gene has CDR1 SEHNR and CDR2 FQNEAQ (reference sequence). The CDR3 contains 15 residues. Between the trimmed V and J ends, which lost 2 bases and 3 bases, there was a span of 13 bases. The CDR3 region is CASSLWPTGEETQYF. CDR3 bases: TGTGCCAGCAGCTTATGGCCTACAGGAGAAGAGACCCAGTACTTC.

CDR3 loop: CATSDLLAGDTQYF. DNA of the CDR3: TGTGCCACCAGTGATTTGCTGGCCGGAGATACGCAGTATTTT. The chain links TRBV24-1 to TRBJ2-3; no firm D call. V lost 0 bases and J 5 bases, leaving 8 bases between the germline ends. The CDR3 loop spans 14 amino acids. The germline V gene has CDR1 KGHDR and CDR2 SFDVKD.

This chain links TRBV27 with TRBJ1-1; D is unclear. Germline loops: CDR1 MNHEY, CDR2 SMNVEV (reference sequence). With 3 bases removed from V and 5 bases from J, the gap between germline ends came to 16 bases. The CDR3 runs to 15 residues. The CDR3 DNA reads TGTGCCAGCAGTTTCATCGCCCATTTGGGGACTGAAGCTTTCTTT. Its translation is CASSFIAHLGTEAFF.

This chain uses TRBV5-1 with TRBJ2-2, with 7 bases matching TRBD2. CDR1 SGHRS and CDR2 YFSETQ come from the germline V gene. The CDR3 sequence is 15 residues long. Trimming removed 4 bases from V and 0 bases from J; junction bases left unmatched: 3. CDR3 DNA sequence: TGCGCCAGCAGCGTGCTAGCGGCGAACACCGGGGAGCTGTTTTTT. Translation: CASSVLAANTGELFF.

Only a few counts were recorded for this clone. The chain recombines TRBV30 with TRBJ1-2; TRBD1 aligns across 10 bases. This CDR3 is built from 13 residues. CDR1 is GTSNPN and CDR2 is SVGIG in the germline V gene (reference sequence). Unmatched junction bases numbered 4, after V lost 1 base and J lost 8 bases. The CDR3 DNA is TGTGCCTGGAGTGCGGGACAGGGGTCAGGCTACACCTTC. As protein: CAWSAGQGSGYTF.

This rearrangement joins TRBV27 to TRBJ2-2, with 7 bases fitting TRBD1. The CDR3 loop spans 15 amino acids. V dropped 3 bases and J dropped 4; count of bases not matched to a gene: 5. Germline loops: CDR1 MNHEY, CDR2 SMNVEV (reference sequence). For the CDR3, the DNA is TGTGCCAGCAGTTTCCAGGGACAGATCACCGGGGAGCTGTTTTTT. It specifies CASSFQGQITGELFF.

The V and J genes are TRBV3-1 (or the pseudogene TRBV3-2) and TRBJ1-1; D call uncertain. The CDR3 extends over 14 amino acids. Per the germline V gene, CDR1 is LGHDT and CDR2 is YNNKEL (reference sequence). V lost 5 bases and J lost 2, with 12 bases in between. The CDR3 protein is CASSVVQQNTEAFF. The CDR3, as DNA: TGTGCCAGCAGCGTCGTACAGCAAAACACTGAAGCTTTCTTT.

This clone appeared a single time. The chain joins TRBV7-3 to TRBJ1-1, with D unclear. Trimming cost V 5 bases and J 1 base, with 8 bases left between them. The CDR3 is 13 residues long. Germline V gene sequence: CDR1 SGHTA, CDR2 FQGTGA. The CDR3: CASSIDGNTEAFF. The CDR3 DNA reads as TGTGCCAGCAGCATAGATGGGAACACTGAAGCTTTCTTT.

The chain couples TRBV10-3 to TRBJ1-6; TRBD1 aligns across 7 bases. The CDR3 covers 13 residues. Germline V CDR1 and CDR2: ENHRY, SYGVKD. V dropped 7 bases and J dropped 7; count of bases not matched to a gene: 4. Here the CDR3 reads CAITWDRNSPLHF. CDR3 bases: TGTGCCATCACCTGGGACAGAAATTCACCCCTCCACTTT.

This CDR3 is CASSPGDSLNTEAFF. Written as DNA, the CDR3 is TGTGCCAGTAGTCCGGGGGACAGTTTGAACACTGAAGCTTTCTTT. The genes are TRBV19 and TRBJ1-1, with TRBD1 identical over 7 bases. The germline gives CDR1 LNHDA, CDR2 SQIVND (reference sequence). V lost 5 bases, J lost 0 bases, and 6 bases stayed unmatched. The CDR3 sequence is 15 residues long. Supplemented by reference TRBV19 and TRBJ1-1, the full variable domain reads DGGITQSPKYLFRKEGQNVTLSCEQNLNHDAMYWYRQDPGQGLRLIYYSQIVNDFQKGDIAEGYSVSREKKESFPLTVTSAQKNPTAFYLCASSPGDSLNTEAFFGQGTRLTVV.

The chain joins TRBV5-1 to TRBJ2-1; 14 bases fit TRBD2. J was trimmed by 9 bases and V by 4 bases; bases with no gene match: 6. The CDR3 consists of 15 residues. Germline loops: CDR1 SGHRS, CDR2 YFSETQ. CDR3 DNA sequence: TGCGCCAGCAGCCTGACTAGCGGGGGGGCCACTGAGCAGTTCTTC. It yields the protein CASSLTSGGATEQFF.

The chain carries TRBV7-8 and TRBJ1-5; a weak D match, TRBD1 (5 bases). CDR3 size: 14 residues. V was cut by 5 bases and J by 7 bases, with 15 bases left in between. Germline assignment: CDR1 SGHVS and CDR2 FQNEAQ. The CDR3 here is CASSGRDFPQPQHF. CDR3 DNA: TGTGCCAGCAGCGGCCGGGACTTTCCCCAGCCCCAGCATTTT.

This chain connects TRBV6-5 to TRBJ1-1; D remains ambiguous. V gave up 8 bases and J gave up 2 bases, with 12 bases separating them. The germline V gene has CDR1 MNHEY and CDR2 SVGAGI. The CDR3 covers 13 residues. CDR3 in amino acids: CASSGDFNTEAFF. CDR3 nucleotides: TGTGCCAGCTCCGGGGATTTTAACACTGAAGCTTTCTTT.

Of note for this clone: Other nucleotide sequences from this sample produce the same CDR3. This chain joins TRBV12-3 or TRBV12-4 and TRBJ1-3, with a possible D match to TRBD1 (5 bases). With 5 bases removed from V and 2 bases from J, the gap between germline ends came to 7 bases. This CDR3 region has 13 residues. Written as DNA, the CDR3 is TGTGCCAGCAGTACAGGACCTGGAAACACCATATATTTT. It encodes CASSTGPGNTIYF.

The J gene is TRBJ1-5, the V gene TRBV7-2, with D unresolved. The CDR3 consists of 15 residues. With 2 bases removed from V and 3 bases from J, the gap between germline ends came to 11 bases. The germline V gene has CDR1 SGHTA and CDR2 FQGNSA. DNA of the CDR3: TGTGCCAGCAGCTTACAGGTCAACTCCAATCAGCCCCAGCATTTT. Translation gives CASSLQVNSNQPQHF.

CDR3 sequence reads: CASSTGRREQYF. The CDR3, as DNA: TGTGCCAGCTCGACAGGCCGAAGAGAGCAGTACTTC. The chain links TRBV3-1 (or the pseudogene TRBV3-2) to TRBJ2-7; perhaps TRBD1 as D (6 bases). V lost 8 bases and J lost 7, with 15 bases in between. The CDR3 is made up of 12 amino acids. Per germline, CDR1 LGHDT and CDR2 YNNKEL (reference sequence).

The CDR3 spells CASSYSFRPSGNTIYF. The CDR3 DNA reads as TGTGCCAGCAGTTACTCGTTCAGGCCAAGTGGAAACACCATATATTTT. The chain joins TRBV6-5 to TRBJ1-3; D unclear. The CDR3 spans 16 residues. Trimming removed 0 bases from V and 3 bases from J, with 12 bases in between. Germline V gene sequence: CDR1 MNHEY, CDR2 SVGAGI.

The chain joins TRBV2 to TRBJ1-6, with D perhaps TRBD1 (5 bases). V lost 10 bases and J lost 0, with 16 bases in between. Germline V gene lookup returns CDR1 SNHLY and CDR2 FYNNEI. The CDR3 loop spans 16 amino acids. CDR3 loop: CAKQREGSSYNSPLHF. The CDR3 nucleotides read TGTGCCAAGCAGCGAGAGGGGAGCTCCTATAATTCACCCCTCCACTTT.

The CDR3 DNA is TGCAGCGTGGCGCTTCAAAACATTCAGTACTTC. It specifies CSVALQNIQYF. The chain uses TRBV29-1 and TRBJ2-4; D remains ambiguous. CDR1 SQVTM and CDR2 ANQGSEA come from the germline V gene. V gave up 6 bases and J gave up 5 bases, with 8 bases separating them. The CDR3 loop spans 11 amino acids.

This clone has only one observation. The chain carries TRBV6-6 and TRBJ1-2; D remains ambiguous. Germline CDR1 reads MNHNY; CDR2 reads SVGAGI (reference sequence). The CDR3 runs to 14 residues. V was trimmed by 2 bases and J by 1 base, leaving 8 bases between them. CDR3 protein: CASSYATVNYGYTF. CDR3 DNA: TGTGCCAGCAGTTACGCGACCGTTAACTATGGCTACACCTTC.

J is TRBJ1-2 and V is TRBV5-6; D is undetermined. CDR1 is SGHDT, CDR2 YYEEEE, per germline. Trimming left V 1 base short and J 4 bases short, with 23 bases between. This CDR3 has 18 residues. The CDR3 loop is CASSLWQPTVDPTYGYTF. Here the CDR3 DNA reads TGTGCCAGCAGCTTGTGGCAGCCCACAGTCGACCCCACCTATGGCTACACCTTC. Combining the CDR3 with reference TRBV5-6 and TRBJ1-2 gives the whole variable domain DAGVTQSPTHLIKTRGQQVTLRCSPKSGHDTVSWYQQALGQGPQFIFQYYEEEERQRGNFPDRFSGHQFPNYSSELNVNALLLGDSALYLCASSLWQPTVDPTYGYTFGSGTRLTVV.

This clone was seen a handful of times. The J gene is TRBJ1-6, the V gene TRBV19; D gene uncertain. The CDR3 has 16 amino acids. Per germline, CDR1 LNHDA and CDR2 SQIVND (reference sequence). Between the trimmed V and J ends, which lost 1 base and 1 base, there was a span of 8 bases. CDR3 coding DNA: TGTGCCAGTAGTATAGTCGGGAGTTCCTATAATTCACCCCTCCACTTT. Amino acids: CASSIVGSSYNSPLHF.

This clone was observed a single time. The V gene is TRBV3-1 (or the pseudogene TRBV3-2), the J gene TRBJ2-2; 7 bases line up with TRBD1. Germline trimming cut 1 base from V and 6 bases from J; bases unmatched to any gene: 5. Germline values: CDR1 LGHDT, CDR2 YNNKEL (reference sequence). This CDR3 region has 15 residues. The CDR3 DNA follows: TGTGCCAGCAGCCAAGGGAAGGGGGCGGCCGGGGAGCTGTTTTTT. It yields the protein CASSQGKGAAGELFF.

The chain carries TRBV6-5 and TRBJ1-5; D is possibly TRBD1 (6 bases). In germline, CDR1 is MNHEY, CDR2 SVGAGI. The CDR3 length is 15 residues. Deletions cut 0 bases from V and 2 bases from J, with 8 bases between. The CDR3 loop is CASSYSGAGNQPQHF. The CDR3 DNA follows: TGTGCCAGCAGTTACTCGGGGGCGGGCAATCAGCCCCAGCATTTT.

The gene calls are TRBV5-6 and TRBJ2-3; 7 bases line up with TRBD2. This CDR3 is built from 17 residues. Trimming at V came to 0 bases and at J to 1 base, leaving 8 bases not matched to a gene. The germline V gene has CDR1 SGHDT and CDR2 YYEEEE. CDR3 residues: CASSLVRLADGTDTQYF. As DNA, the CDR3 is TGTGCCAGCAGCTTGGTTCGGCTAGCGGATGGCACAGATACGCAGTATTTT.

V gene TRBV6-1 combines with J gene TRBJ2-3, with D tentatively TRBD2 (6 bases). This CDR3 region has 15 residues. CDR1 is MNHNS, CDR2 SASEGT, per germline. V lost 2 bases and J lost 1, with 10 bases in between. This CDR3 is CASSELARRTDTQYF. In DNA, the CDR3 is TGTGCCAGCAGTGAACTAGCGAGACGCACAGATACGCAGTATTTT.

This clone was counted between two and nine times. The chain carries TRBV12-3 or TRBV12-4 and TRBJ2-1; maybe TRBD1 (6 bases). V was cut by 5 bases and J by 2 bases, with 7 bases left in between. The CDR3 is 13 residues long. The chain's CDR3 is CASSRTAYNEQFF. The DNA of the CDR3 is TGTGCCAGCAGTAGGACAGCCTACAATGAGCAGTTCTTC.

V is TRBV10-3 and J is TRBJ1-2; D is undetermined. CDR3 length: 14 amino acids. Germline CDR1 is ENHRY and CDR2 is SYGVKD. V lost 3 bases to trimming and J lost 4 bases, with 12 bases between them. The CDR3 reads CAISDQSGTYGYTF. The CDR3 DNA sequence: TGTGCCATCAGTGACCAGTCGGGCACCTATGGCTACACCTTC.

This chain's CDR3 is CATSDLVRGDGYTF. CDR3 nucleotides: TGTGCCACCAGTGATTTGGTACGGGGCGATGGCTACACCTTC. The chain joins TRBV24-1 to TRBJ1-2; a weak D match, TRBD1 (5 bases). CDR3 length: 14 amino acids. V was clipped by 0 bases and J by 6 bases, with 10 bases between them. Germline CDR1 reads KGHDR; CDR2 reads SFDVKD.